Listed here are 19 T cell receptor beta chains from one sample, sequenced in a study of blood T cell repertoires in COVID-19. Assay: immunoSEQ multiplex PCR; the TCRdb copy retains only in-frame clones and omits some. The repertoire includes approximately 200,000 clones, more than 80% of them detected once, and about 7.8% sits in the top ten. The sequenced sample was peripheral blood. The receptors come from a woman at least 80 years old with COVID-19, enrolled during active disease.

V and J are TRBV19 and TRBJ1-5; D not certain. The V gene lost 3 bases and the J gene lost 6 bases, with 15 bases spanning the gap. Germline lookup yields CDR1 LNHDA and CDR2 SQIVND (reference sequence). The CDR3 loop spans 15 amino acids. The CDR3 reads CASSIIGGGPQPQHF. The CDR3 nucleotides read TGTGCCAGTAGTATTATAGGAGGAGGCCCTCAGCCCCAGCATTTT.

V usage is TRBV28 and J usage is TRBJ2-1, with 10 bases that match TRBD1. The CDR3 extends over 14 amino acids. Unmatched junction bases numbered 6, after V lost 3 bases and J lost 10 bases. CDR1 is MDHEN, CDR2 SYDVKM, per germline. CDR3 DNA: TGTGCCAGCAGTTTCCGTCGGGACAGGGGAGAGCAGTTCTTC. Protein sequence: CASSFRRDRGEQFF.

The count of this clone is one. The V call is TRBV6-4, the J call TRBJ1-6; D is ambiguous. This CDR3 is built from 14 residues. V lost 8 bases, J lost 5 bases, and 13 bases lay in between. Germline V gene sequence: CDR1 MRHNA, CDR2 SNTAGT. DNA of the CDR3: TGTGCCAGCCGGTCGGGGTTCGATAATTCACCCCTCCACTTT. It yields the protein CASRSGFDNSPLHF.

The V call is TRBV3-1 (or the pseudogene TRBV3-2), the J call TRBJ2-3; D ambiguous. The CDR3 runs to 13 residues. From germline, CDR1 is LGHDT and CDR2 YNNKEL (reference sequence). The V end lost 2 bases, the J end lost 7 bases, and 10 bases lay between the germline ends. This chain's CDR3 is CASSQNTDYTQYF. DNA of the CDR3: TGTGCCAGCAGCCAAAACACCGACTATACGCAGTATTTT.

This chain links TRBV27 with TRBJ1-2; D not resolved. Trimming pared 3 bases from V and 0 bases from J, leaving 11 bases between. Germline-derived CDR1 and CDR2 are MNHEY and SMNVEV (reference sequence). This CDR3 region has 15 residues. The CDR3 nucleotides read TGTGCCAGCAGTTTGGGCAGGCGGGCTAACTATGGCTACACCTTC. Protein: CASSLGRRANYGYTF.

CDR3 coding DNA: TGCGCCAGCAGTGAGCGGAGGGCGAACACCGGGGAGCTGTTTTTT. Translated, it gives CASSERRANTGELFF. The chain has TRBV10-1 and TRBJ2-2; D is possibly TRBD2 (6 bases). Trimming shortened V by 2 bases and J by 0 bases, and 7 bases separated the two germline ends. Germline values: CDR1 WNHNN, CDR2 SYGVQD (reference sequence). The CDR3 covers 15 residues.

The V call is TRBV6-6, the J call TRBJ1-4; maybe TRBD1 (5 bases). The CDR3 length is 15 residues. Germline CDR1 MNHNY, CDR2 SVGAGI (reference sequence). Trimming shortened V by 0 bases and J by 8 bases, and 13 bases separated the two germline ends. The CDR3 DNA reads TGTGCCAGCAGTTACTCGCAAGGGGAGGGAGAAAAACTGTTTTTT. Amino acids: CASSYSQGEGEKLFF.

The gene calls are TRBV4-1 and TRBJ1-2; weak D call: TRBD1 (5 bases). Germline V gene data show CDR1 as MGHRA and CDR2 as YSYEKL. The CDR3 spans 17 residues. V was cut by 4 bases and J by 4 bases, with 22 bases left in between. CDR3 residues: CASSLNQGGGRPYGYTF. CDR3 nucleotides: TGCGCCAGCAGCCTAAACCAGGGCGGGGGACGGCCCTATGGCTACACCTTC.

V is TRBV5-1 and J is TRBJ2-6; TRBD2 might be the D (5 bases). Deletions cut 4 bases from V and 0 bases from J, with 20 bases between. The CDR3 spans 19 residues. Per the germline V gene, CDR1 is SGHRS and CDR2 is YFSETQ. The CDR3 is CASSPEGTVISSGANVLTF. The CDR3 DNA follows: TGCGCCAGCAGCCCCGAGGGAACGGTTATTAGCTCTGGGGCCAACGTCCTGACTTTC.

The rearrangement uses TRBV18 and TRBJ2-3, with D tentatively TRBD1 (5 bases). In germline, CDR1 is KGHSH, CDR2 LQKENI. V was shortened by 3 bases and J by 2 bases, with 9 bases between the two germline ends. The CDR3 totals 14 residues. The CDR3 region is CASSPRQNTDTQYF. The DNA for the CDR3 is TGTGCCAGCTCACCGAGACAGAACACAGATACGCAGTATTTT.

The chain couples TRBV7-9 to TRBJ2-2; a possible D gene is TRBD2 (6 bases). Germline values: CDR1 SEHNR, CDR2 FQNEAQ (reference sequence). The CDR3 is 16 amino acids. V shed 3 bases and J shed 6 bases, with 17 bases lying between them. As DNA, the CDR3 is TGTGCCAGCAGCTTCCGGAGGGTTACGACCTCCGGGGAGCTGTTTTTT. This translates into CASSFRRVTTSGELFF.

The V gene is TRBV4-2, the J gene TRBJ1-1; D uncertain. Deletions cut 0 bases from V and 0 bases from J, with 5 bases between. This CDR3 is 14 amino acids long. Per germline, CDR1 LGHNA and CDR2 YNFKEQ. CDR3 DNA sequence: TGTGCCAGCAGCCAAGACAGGATGAACACTGAAGCTTTCTTT. Amino acid sequence: CASSQDRMNTEAFF.

V and J are TRBV10-3 and TRBJ2-7, with 7 positions matching TRBD1. This CDR3 is built from 15 residues. The trim removed 6 bases at V and 3 bases at J, leaving 11 bases unmatched. The germline V gene has CDR1 ENHRY and CDR2 SYGVKD. CDR3 protein: CAIRSITGVNYEQYF. The CDR3 DNA reads TGTGCCATCAGGTCGATCACAGGGGTCAACTACGAGCAGTACTTC.

The chain recombines TRBV6-1 with TRBJ2-5; 13 nucleotides align to TRBD2. CDR3 length equals 16 residues. Germline lookup yields CDR1 MNHNS and CDR2 SASEGT. The V gene end was trimmed by 1 base and the J gene end by 3 bases; junction bases not matched to a gene: 2. CDR3 nucleotide sequence: TGTGCCAGCAGTGAAGGACTAGCGGGGGGTAAAGAGACCCAGTACTTC. It encodes CASSEGLAGGKETQYF.

This sequence joins TRBV5-8 and TRBJ2-6; tentatively, D is TRBD1 (5 bases). The V gene's germline CDR1 is SGHTS and CDR2 YDEGEE. The V gene lost 3 bases and the J gene lost 0 bases, with 16 bases spanning the gap. CDR3 length equals 18 residues. The CDR3 spells CASSYRLRAASGANVLTF. CDR3 nucleotides: TGTGCCAGCAGCTATCGCCTCAGGGCTGCCTCTGGGGCCAACGTCCTGACTTTC.

The J gene is TRBJ2-3, the V gene TRBV1; TRBD2 is taken as the D call from the table, unchecked against the DNA. TRBV1 is a listed pseudogene. The CDR3 length is 16 residues. The CDR3 loop is CTSSHDCAISTDTQYF. The DNA for the CDR3 is TGCACCAGCAGCCACGATTGCGCGATTAGCACAGATACGCAGTATTTT.

This sequence joins TRBV27 and TRBJ2-7, with 8 nucleotides matching TRBD1. The V segment lost 8 bases and the J segment 3 bases; nucleotides outside the gene matches: 3. The CDR3 spans 12 residues. Germline V gene data show CDR1 as MNHEY and CDR2 as SMNVEV (reference sequence). The CDR3 sequence is CASRDRFYEQYF. CDR3 sequence (DNA): TGTGCCAGCCGGGACAGGTTCTACGAGCAGTACTTC.

This clone was counted a few times. CDR3 DNA sequence: TGTGCCAGCAGCCCGTCGTGGAGGGGCGCGGGCACTGAAGCTTTCTTT. It yields the protein CASSPSWRGAGTEAFF. J is TRBJ1-1 and V is TRBV7-2; possible D gene TRBD1, 5 bases. The CDR3 is 16 residues long. Germline values: CDR1 SGHTA, CDR2 FQGNSA. Trimming removed 5 bases at V and 4 bases at J, with 20 bases between.

This clone was seen a handful of times. The chain carries TRBV10-1 and TRBJ1-1; D may be TRBD1 (5 bases). There are 20 residues in the CDR3. The germline V gene has CDR1 WNHNN and CDR2 SYGVQD (reference sequence). V was clipped by 0 bases and J by 4 bases, with 27 bases between them. CDR3 in DNA: TGCGCCAGCAGTGAGTCGGCCCCTCGGGGGAGACCCCTGGGGTGCACTGAAGCTTTCTTT. Protein: CASSESAPRGRPLGCTEAFF.